Sequencing of this T cell receptor (beta chain) was carried out in a study of CXCR3-negative and CXCR3-positive naive CD8 T cells. Study-wide points: TRB CDR3 properties indicated TCR strength, while surface CD5 was similar across naive subsets. For naive cells, CXCR3-negative and CXCR3-positive subsets had similar TRBV-TRBJ usage; for memory cells, usage differed. Naive cells that were CXCR3-positive had more hydrophobic TRB CDR3s (compared with CXCR3-negative naive cells).

As to this clonotype: Its specificity is not known.

CDR3 length equals 18 residues. Cells that were CD45RO-CCR7+CD27+CD95- constituted naive CD8+ T cells. UMI-labeled 5' RACE TRB cDNA libraries were prepared from the cells. Each CDR3 protein gets one entry in TCRdb, which reprocessed the 5' RACE reads and gives no DNA. The record lists around 130,000 distinct CDR3 sequences, of which the ten most abundant hold about 0.54%. This sequence originates from a human donor in good health. Some clones in this sample may be carry-over from other donors' samples. The chain employs TRBV12-3 or TRBV12-4 and TRBJ2-5; TCRdb gives TRBD2 as the D gene, but with no DNA this cannot be confirmed. Sequenced material: naive CXCR3+ CD8+ T cells from blood. The subset here: CD45RO-CCR7+CD27+CD95- naive CD8+ T cells expressing CXCR3 (TNR3+). The CDR3: CASSFPILAGGEQETQYF.